These 3 T cell receptor beta chains were sequenced from one sample in a study of T-cell reconstitution after alpha-beta-depleted transplantation in children. Molecular barcoding with unique molecular identifiers was used for the TCRbeta library. TCRdb reanalysed the PCR reads using MiXCR and keeps one entry per CDR3 protein. The sample holds some 120,000 distinct CDR3 sequences, around 23% seen once. Sample: PBMCs, mostly from graft donor cells, taken 180 days after TCRalphabeta/CD19-depleted stem cell transplant. The receptors originated from a male patient under 10 years old who had a stem cell transplant for chronic granulomatous disease, so the T cells may come from the graft donor.

Note on this clonotype: A much larger clonotype is one base distant, so this may be a read error. This chain connects TRBV12-3 or TRBV12-4 to TRBJ1-1; a possible D gene is TRBD1 (6 bases). Trimming took off 7 bases at V and 0 bases at J, with 12 bases between the two ends. This CDR3 spans 14 amino acids. Here the CDR3 reads CASTADRLNTEAFF. The CDR3 DNA sequence: TGTGCCAGCACTGCAGACAGGTTGAACACTGAAGCTTTCTTT.

This clonotype was seen more than once but under ten times. Here the CDR3 DNA reads TGTGCCATCAGTTCGGGGACAGCTAGGTTGCCCGGTCATCAGTATTTT. This sequence encodes CAISSGTARLPGHQYF. V usage is TRBV10-3 and J usage is TRBJ2-3; the match to TRBD1 covers 7 bases. J lost 12 bases, V lost 5 bases, and 20 bases had no gene match. Germline CDR1 and CDR2: ENHRY and SYGVKD. This CDR3 region has 16 residues.

This clonotype was observed at least ten times. This chain links TRBV12-3 or TRBV12-4 with TRBJ2-3; 7 bases match TRBD1. There are 14 residues in the CDR3. The trim removed 6 bases at V and 2 bases at J, leaving 5 bases unmatched. This chain's CDR3 is CASSWDRDTDTQYF. The CDR3 DNA sequence: TGTGCCAGCAGCTGGGACAGAGACACAGATACGCAGTATTTT.